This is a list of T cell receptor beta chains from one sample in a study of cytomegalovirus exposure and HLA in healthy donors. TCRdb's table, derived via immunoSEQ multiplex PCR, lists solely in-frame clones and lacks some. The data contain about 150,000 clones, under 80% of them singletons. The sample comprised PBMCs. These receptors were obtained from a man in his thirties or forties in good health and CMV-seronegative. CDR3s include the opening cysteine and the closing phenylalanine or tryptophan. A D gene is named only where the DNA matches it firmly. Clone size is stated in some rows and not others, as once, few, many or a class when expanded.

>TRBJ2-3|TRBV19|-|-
CASSARGASTDTQYF
TGTGCCAGTAGCGCAAGGGGCGCTAGCACAGATACGCAGTATTTT
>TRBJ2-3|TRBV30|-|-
CACLLAVPVTDTQYF
TGTGCCTGTTTACTAGCTGTTCCTGTCACAGATACGCAGTATTTT
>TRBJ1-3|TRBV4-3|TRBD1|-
CASSQDAPGTGTAGNTIYF
TGCGCCAGCAGCCAAGACGCCCCCGGGACAGGGACGGCTGGAAACACCATATATTTT
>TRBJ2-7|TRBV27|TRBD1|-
CASSLTSTGEEAEQYF
TGTGCCAGCAGTCTTACCTCGACAGGGGAGGAGGCGGAGCAGTACTTC
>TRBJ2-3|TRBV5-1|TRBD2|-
CASSSRLAGSTDTQYF
TGCGCCAGCAGCTCACGACTAGCGGGAAGCACAGATACGCAGTATTTT
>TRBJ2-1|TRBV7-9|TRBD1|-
CASSLYSGQGNMNEQFF
TGTGCCAGCAGCTTATACTCGGGACAGGGGAATATGAATGAGCAGTTCTTC
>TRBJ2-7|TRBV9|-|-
CASSPSGGRYEQYF
TGTGCCAGCAGCCCGAGTGGAGGGAGGTACGAGCAGTACTTC
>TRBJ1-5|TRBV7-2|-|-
CASSLVQGNNQPQHF
TGTGCCAGCAGCTTAGTGCAGGGGAACAATCAGCCCCAGCATTTT
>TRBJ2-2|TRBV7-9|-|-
CASSFETGSGELFF
TGTGCCAGCAGCTTCGAGACGGGGAGCGGGGAGCTGTTTTTT
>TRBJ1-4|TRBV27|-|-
CASSLSAATNEKLFF
TGTGCCAGCAGTTTATCAGCCGCAACTAATGAAAAACTGTTTTTT
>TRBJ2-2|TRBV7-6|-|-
CASSWTGKNTGELFF
TGTGCCAGCAGCTGGACCGGGAAGAACACCGGGGAGCTGTTTTTT
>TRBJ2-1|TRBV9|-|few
CASSGGGQNLNEQFF
TGTGCCAGCAGCGGAGGCGGACAAAACCTCAATGAGCAGTTCTTC
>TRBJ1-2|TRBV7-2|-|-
CASSLDSLYGYTF
TGTGCCAGCAGCTTGGACAGTCTCTATGGCTACACCTTC
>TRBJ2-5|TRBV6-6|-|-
CASSLTGAVETQYF
TGTGCCAGCAGTCTAACAGGAGCTGTGGAGACCCAGTACTTC
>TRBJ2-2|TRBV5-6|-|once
CASSLGRGTGELFF
TGTGCCAGCAGCTTGGGACGGGGCACCGGGGAGCTGTTTTTT
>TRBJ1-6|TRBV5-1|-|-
CASSLTTGDYNSPLHF
TGCGCCAGCAGCTTGACTACAGGCGACTATAATTCACCCCTCCACTTT
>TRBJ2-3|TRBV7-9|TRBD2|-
CASSLWVAGENTQYF
TGTGCCAGCAGCTTGTGGGTAGCGGGGGAGAATACGCAGTATTTT